The 5 T cell receptor beta chains listed next were all sequenced from one sample in a study of T cells in Graves' hyperthyroidism and ophthalmopathy. RNA transcripts yielded amplified TCR beta CDR3 regions. RT-PCR in the first round (using the HTBI primer set) targeted the TCR CDR3. TCRdb reprocessed the multiplex PCR reads with MiXCR, giving one entry per CDR3 protein. The table records approximately 500,000 distinct CDR3 sequences, around 42% of them present only once. The sequenced sample consisted of peripheral blood or thyroid tissue (not recorded which). Receptors were obtained from a woman under 30 with Graves' hyperthyroidism.

V usage is TRBV7-9 and J usage is TRBJ2-5, with 10 bases identical to TRBD2. The DNA matches TRBJ2-1 better at its end, which makes the J call doubtful. This CDR3 is built from 13 residues. Per germline, CDR1 SEHNR and CDR2 FQNEAQ (reference sequence). The CDR3 spells CASSEISGGPQFF. Written as DNA, the CDR3 is TGTGCCAGCAGCGAGATTAGCGGGGGGCCGCAGTTCTTC.

Concerning this clonotype: This sequence may be a read error, since a much larger clone differs from it by one base. The chain uses TRBV5-5 and TRBJ1-1; perhaps TRBD1 as D (6 bases). The V and J ends lost 2 bases and 5 bases respectively, with 16 bases between them. The CDR3 contains 15 residues. Germline loops: CDR1 SGHKS, CDR2 YYEKEE (reference sequence). This chain's CDR3 is CASSFNGGRGTEAFF. DNA for the CDR3: TGTGCCAGCAGCTTCAACGGGGGGCGCGGGACTGAAGCTTTCTTT.

Many counts were recorded for this clonotype. The genes are TRBV10-1 and TRBJ2-2; D remains unclear. V lost 2 bases and J 5 bases, leaving 12 bases between the germline ends. The CDR3 extends over 15 amino acids. CDR1 is WNHNN and CDR2 is SYGVQD in the germline V gene (reference sequence). The CDR3 protein is CASSERTLGTGELFF. CDR3 in DNA: TGCGCCAGCAGTGAGAGGACCCTGGGGACCGGGGAGCTGTTTTTT.

This clonotype appeared many times. CDR3 bases: TGCAGTGCTCAAGGGGGACTAGCGGGAGGAGGCTACGAGCAGTACTTC. It is translated as CSAQGGLAGGGYEQYF. J is TRBJ2-7 and V is TRBV20-1; 15 nucleotides match TRBD2. The germline gives CDR1 DFQATT, CDR2 SNEGSKA (reference sequence). This CDR3 has 16 amino acids. V lost 5 bases and J lost 3; bases outside the gene matches: 8.

The chain is built from TRBV12-3 or TRBV12-4 and TRBJ2-7, with 10 bases lining up with TRBD1. The length of the CDR3 is 13 residues. The trim removed 6 bases at V and 5 bases at J, leaving 4 bases unmatched. CDR3 region: CASSRDRGNEQYF. The CDR3 nucleotides read TGTGCCAGCAGCCGGGACAGGGGCAACGAGCAGTACTTC.